This T cell receptor beta chain derives from a study of cytomegalovirus exposure and HLA in healthy donors. Whole-study results and caveats: Presence/absence analyses supposed approximately even sequencing depth among donors. As a later analysis revealed, the rate of TCR association differed by HLA locus, with DRB1 most and HLA-C fewest.

Turning to this clone: Antigen specificity is unknown.

This CDR3 is built from 15 residues. The ends lost 5 bases at V and 5 bases at J; junction bases unmatched: 11. The germline CDR1 and CDR2 sequences are GTSNPN and SVGIG (reference sequence). The PCR employed 60 Vbeta primers together with 13 Jbeta primers. The assay was immunoSEQ multiplex PCR, and TCRdb's table has in-frame clones only and misses some. Found here are roughly 180,000 clones, approximately 82% of them singletons; the top ten hold less than 2%. Sequencing was done on a sample of PBMCs. The receptor was isolated from a male donor in good health and CMV-seronegative. The V call is TRBV30, the J call TRBJ1-4; 7 bases agree with TRBD1. For the CDR3, the DNA is TGTGCCTGGGGGAATGGGGGACAGATAAATGAAAAACTGTTTTTT. It is translated as CAWGNGGQINEKLFF.